This T cell receptor (beta chain) was recovered during a study of T cells in Graves' hyperthyroidism and ophthalmopathy. Turning to the study itself: Any treatment followed the collection of peripheral blood at initial diagnosis.

Findings and limits, study-wide: Blood shared most expanded thyroid clonotypes above 0.001.

Amplification of TCR beta CDR3 regions was performed using RNA transcripts as template. An initial round of RT-PCR targeting the TCR CDR3 relied on the HTBI primer set. TCRdb used MiXCR to reprocess the multiplex PCR reads, holding one entry per CDR3 protein. In the table there are about 590,000 distinct CDR3 sequences, 12% to 15% of which are singletons. This clonotype has ten or more counts. The antigen is undetermined. Criteria for exclusion of patients were uncontrolled infection, other autoimmune disease, pregnancy or lactation. Sample: blood. This sequence originates from a woman aged 18 to 35 with Graves' ophthalmopathy.

The CDR3 DNA is TGTGCCAGCAGTTACTCGATTGCGGGCCCCCGCCCAGGGGGAGTGAACACTGAAGCTTTCTTT. This codes for CASSYSIAGPRPGGVNTEAFF. The chain joins TRBV6-2 or TRBV6-3 to TRBJ1-1, with TRBD1 matching over 7 bases. The CDR3 spans 21 residues. Germline lookup yields CDR1 MNHEY and CDR2 SVGEGT. Unmatched junction bases numbered 19, after V lost 0 bases and J lost 0 bases.